This T cell receptor (beta chain) was identified during a study of lymphopenia after photon versus proton radiotherapy. Regarding the study as a whole: Relative stability marked proton patients; photon patients lost diversity and naive cells. Post-nadir diversity loss with photons came from oligoclonal expansion, particularly CD8+ Temra cells. Authors raise, but do not show, better survival with proton therapy.

Points on this clone: Its antigen remains unknown.

The CDR3 has 14 amino acids. With 3 bases removed from V and 2 bases from J, the gap between germline ends came to 10 bases. Germline V lookup: CDR1 MDHEN, CDR2 SYDVKM. Profiled with immunoSEQ multiplex PCR; TCRdb holds only in-frame clones, not every one. The sample yields about 50,000 clones, roughly 90% seen once. This chain joins TRBV28 and TRBJ1-1, with a weak D call TRBD1 (6 bases). Sequenced material: peripheral blood, taken from a patient treated with photon-based radiotherapy. The receptor comes from a woman between 40 and 50 years old with cholangiocarcinoma. DNA of the CDR3: TGTGCCAGCAGTTTCTCAGGGGCCAACACTGAAGCTTTCTTT. This codes for CASSFSGANTEAFF.